The 27 T cell receptor beta chains in this list originate from one sample, sequenced in a study of PD-1 blockade in classical Hodgkin lymphoma. Exposure to brentuximab vedotin varied, and each patient had relapsed following autologous stem cell transplantation. Sequenced by immunoSEQ multiplex PCR; TCRdb stores in-frame clones only, minus some. The sample lists some 93,000 clones; 89% were seen once. The input for sequencing was peripheral blood mononuclear cells (PBMCs), taken before the second cycle of nivolumab. These receptors came from a human donor with classical Hodgkin lymphoma.

V gene TRBV6-1 combines with J gene TRBJ1-3; D unresolved. The V end was cut by 8 bases, the J end by 0 bases, with 8 bases between. Per germline, CDR1 MNHNS and CDR2 SASEGT. The CDR3 has 13 amino acids. The CDR3 spells CASGPSSGNTIYF. DNA for the CDR3: TGTGCCAGCGGTCCCAGCTCTGGAAACACCATATATTTT.

The CDR3 bases are TGTGCCTGGGACAAGGCGCACGAGCAGTACTTC. Translating it yields CAWDKAHEQYF. This rearrangement joins TRBV30 to TRBJ2-7; no reliable D call. The CDR3 totals 11 residues. CDR1 GTSNPN and CDR2 SVGIG come from the germline V gene (reference sequence). V dropped 5 bases and J dropped 5 bases, with 10 bases sitting between them.

Remarks on this clone: This CDR3 is also generated by other DNA sequences in the sample. The V gene is TRBV5-8, the J gene TRBJ2-7, with 7 bases fitting TRBD1. The V segment lost 0 bases and the J segment 9 bases; nucleotides outside the gene matches: 12. This CDR3 is built from 15 residues. Germline V gene data show CDR1 as SGHTS and CDR2 as YDEGEE. The CDR3 protein is CASSLEATGLRGQYF. CDR3 nucleotide sequence: TGTGCCAGCAGCTTGGAAGCGACAGGGCTGAGAGGGCAGTACTTC.

The rearrangement links TRBV7-9 to TRBJ2-5; the match to TRBD1 covers 12 bases. The V segment lost 4 bases and the J segment 2 bases; nucleotides outside the gene matches: 5. This CDR3 has 16 residues. Germline CDR1 and CDR2: SEHNR and FQNEAQ (reference sequence). For the CDR3, the DNA is TGTGCCAGCAGCTCCCGGGACAGGGGGCGTCAAGAGACCCAGTACTTC. Translation: CASSSRDRGRQETQYF.

This clone has only one observation. The V call is TRBV5-6, the J call TRBJ2-1; possibly TRBD1 or TRBD2 for D (5 bases each). The V end lost 2 bases, the J end lost 2 bases, and 8 bases lay between the germline ends. Germline assignment: CDR1 SGHDT and CDR2 YYEEEE. The CDR3 length is 14 residues. The chain's CDR3 is CASSFRDPYNEQFF. DNA of the CDR3: TGTGCCAGCAGCTTCCGGGACCCCTACAATGAGCAGTTCTTC.

The chain recombines TRBV10-3 with TRBJ2-1, with a tentative D call TRBD2 (6 bases). The CDR3 contains 15 residues. Germline assignment: CDR1 ENHRY and CDR2 SYGVKD. Deletions cut 7 bases from V and 4 bases from J, with 17 bases between. The CDR3 bases are TGTGCCATCAAAGGCGATAGCGGAATATACAATGAGCAGTTCTTC. Translation gives CAIKGDSGIYNEQFF.

The chain couples TRBV21-1 to TRBJ1-5. TRBV21-1 is labeled a pseudogene. The CDR3 totals 12 residues. CDR3 sequence reads: CASSKMTPPQHF. The CDR3 nucleotides read TGTGCCAGCAGCAAAATGACCCCGCCCCAGCATTTT.

This chain connects TRBV13 to TRBJ2-7, with 9 nucleotides matching TRBD1. V lost 5 bases and J lost 3; bases outside the gene matches: 8. Germline V gene data show CDR1 as PRHDT and CDR2 as FYEKMQ (reference sequence). The CDR3 is 15 amino acids. The chain's CDR3 is CASSIGTGFIYEQYF. In nucleotides, the CDR3 is TGTGCCAGCAGCATTGGGACAGGGTTTATCTACGAGCAGTACTTC. Full variable domain (missing parts from reference TRBV13 and TRBJ2-7): AAGVIQSPRHLIKEKRETATLKCYPIPRHDTVYWYQQGPGQDPQFLISFYEKMQSDKGSIPDRFSAQQFSDYHSELNMSSLELGDSALYFCASSIGTGFIYEQYFGPGTRLTVT.

The V and J genes are TRBV4-1 and TRBJ2-7, with a weak D call TRBD2 (6 bases). The germline V gene encodes CDR1 MGHRA and CDR2 YSYEKL. V lost 1 base and J 3 bases, leaving 13 bases between the germline ends. The CDR3 sequence is 15 residues long. The CDR3: CASSQGVGGIYEQYF. DNA of the CDR3: TGCGCCAGCAGCCAAGGGGTGGGGGGAATCTACGAGCAGTACTTC.

This sequence joins TRBV13 and TRBJ2-7; D is uncertain. Germline V gene sequence: CDR1 PRHDT, CDR2 FYEKMQ (reference sequence). Trimming took off 0 bases at V and 2 bases at J, with 2 bases between the two ends. CDR3 length equals 12 residues. CDR3 protein: CASSLGAYEQYF. The CDR3 coding sequence is TGTGCCAGCAGCTTAGGGGCCTACGAGCAGTACTTC.

In this sample, this clone turned up a few times. The rearrangement joins TRBV27 to TRBJ2-3, with 15 bases fitting TRBD2. Germline V gene data show CDR1 as MNHEY and CDR2 as SMNVEV (reference sequence). This CDR3 contains 20 residues. The V segment lost 0 bases and the J segment 5 bases; nucleotides outside the gene matches: 12. CDR3 in DNA: TGTGCCAGCAGTTTATCAAGAGGACTAGCGGGAGGGCCCAAGGGAGATACGCAGTATTTT. Translating it yields CASSLSRGLAGGPKGDTQYF.

The rearrangement links TRBV4-1 to TRBJ2-1, with TRBD1 as a possible D gene (6 bases). This CDR3 spans 15 amino acids. Trimming shortened V by 0 bases and J by 6 bases, and 12 bases separated the two germline ends. The germline V gene has CDR1 MGHRA and CDR2 YSYEKL. CDR3 sequence: CASSQDIGQLNEQFF. In nucleotides, the CDR3 is TGCGCCAGCAGCCAAGATATCGGACAGCTCAATGAGCAGTTCTTC.

Comments on this clone: At one end the junction does not follow the germline gene, possibly because of a read error. This chain links TRBV15 with TRBJ1-2; unclear D gene. The CDR3 totals 11 residues. Germline loops: CDR1 LNHNV, CDR2 YYDKDF (reference sequence). This CDR3 is CATSRDGRALF. The CDR3 bases are TGTGCCACCAGCAGAGATGGTCGGGCTCTATTC.

The DNA of the CDR3 is TGCGCCAGCAGCTTGGGCTCGACTCTAAAGGAGGGCTATGGCTACACCTTC. The encoded protein is CASSLGSTLKEGYGYTF. This chain uses TRBV5-1 with TRBJ1-2; D uncertain. Germline lookup yields CDR1 SGHRS and CDR2 YFSETQ. With 0 bases removed from V and 4 bases from J, the gap between germline ends came to 19 bases. This CDR3 has 17 amino acids.

This rearrangement joins TRBV6-5 to TRBJ2-7; D unclear. The CDR3 has 15 amino acids. The germline V gene has CDR1 MNHEY and CDR2 SVGAGI. V lost 0 bases, J lost 2 bases, and 11 bases lay in between. The CDR3 spells CASSYSRQKTYEQYF. The CDR3, as DNA: TGTGCCAGCAGTTACTCAAGGCAGAAGACCTACGAGCAGTACTTC.

A word on this clone: One end of the junction fails to match germline, which may point to a read error. This chain uses TRBV19 with TRBJ2-2; no definite D call. The V gene's germline CDR1 is LNHDA and CDR2 SQIVND (reference sequence). The CDR3 covers 14 residues. CDR3 protein: CASRIVSNTGELFF. The CDR3 nucleotides read TGTGCCAGTAGAATAGTATCGAACACCGGGGAGCTGTTTTTT.

The chain joins TRBV6-4 to TRBJ2-7; weak D call: TRBD1 (6 bases). Trimming took 6 bases from V and 2 from J, leaving 14 bases between them. This CDR3 comprises 14 residues. The germline V gene encodes CDR1 MRHNA and CDR2 SNTAGT. The CDR3 protein is CASRADSPPYEQYF. For the CDR3, the DNA is TGTGCCAGCAGGGCGGACAGTCCCCCCTACGAGCAGTACTTC.

The chain couples TRBV6-5 to TRBJ1-5, with D unresolved. Germline-derived CDR1 and CDR2 are MNHEY and SVGAGI. This CDR3 region has 14 residues. Between the trimmed V and J ends, which lost 5 bases and 3 bases, there was a span of 11 bases. For the CDR3, the DNA is TGTGCCAGCAGTACGGCGGGTGACAATCAGCCCCAGCATTTT. Amino acids: CASSTAGDNQPQHF.

This chain links TRBV4-2 with TRBJ2-7, with D perhaps matching TRBD1 or TRBD2 (5 bases each). The V gene's germline CDR1 is LGHNA and CDR2 YNFKEQ. CDR3 size: 15 residues. Trimming pared 0 bases from V and 2 bases from J, leaving 11 bases between. The CDR3 reads CASSQDSGATYEQYF. CDR3 coding DNA: TGTGCCAGCAGCCAAGATTCCGGGGCCACCTACGAGCAGTACTTC.

The chain combines TRBV7-9 with TRBJ2-1, with D hard to call. Trimming removed 3 bases at V and 4 bases at J, with 7 bases between. Germline assignment: CDR1 SEHNR and CDR2 FQNEAQ (reference sequence). The CDR3 is 13 amino acids. The CDR3 region is CASSFGVYNEQFF. CDR3 nucleotide sequence: TGTGCCAGCAGCTTTGGAGTTTACAATGAGCAGTTCTTC.

CDR3 loop: CASSESGVNEQFF. Written as DNA, the CDR3 is TGTGCCAGCAGTGAGTCGGGGGTCAATGAGCAGTTCTTC. This chain joins TRBV27 and TRBJ2-1; a weak D match, TRBD2 (6 bases). The V gene lost 5 bases and the J gene lost 6 bases, with 11 bases spanning the gap. CDR1 and CDR2 (germline): MNHEY, SMNVEV (reference sequence). CDR3 length: 13 amino acids.

This clone was counted a single time. The gene calls are TRBV5-6 and TRBJ2-7, with no clear D. Germline V gives CDR1 SGHDT, CDR2 YYEEEE. V was cut by 4 bases and J by 4 bases, with 12 bases left in between. This CDR3 has 13 residues. The CDR3 DNA is TGTGCCAGCAGCCGGACGCTCAATTACGAGCAGTACTTC. This gives the protein CASSRTLNYEQYF.

The rearrangement links TRBV10-2 to TRBJ2-7; 10 positions match TRBD2. The V gene end was trimmed by 4 bases and the J gene end by 6 bases; junction bases not matched to a gene: 12. Per the germline V gene, CDR1 is WSHSY and CDR2 is SAAADI. CDR3 length: 16 amino acids. Written as DNA, the CDR3 is TGCGCCAGCAGTGGCCCGGAAGCTAGCGGGAGTTTCGAGCAGTACTTC. Translating it yields CASSGPEASGSFEQYF.

Only a few counts were recorded for this clone. The chain is built from TRBV20-1 and TRBJ2-1; weak D call: TRBD2 (5 bases). The CDR3 contains 11 residues. The V gene lost 1 base and the J gene lost 12 bases, with 10 bases spanning the gap. The germline V gene encodes CDR1 DFQATT and CDR2 SNEGSKA (reference sequence). CDR3 amino acids: CSARGGSGQFF. The CDR3 coding sequence is TGCAGTGCTAGAGGAGGGAGCGGGCAGTTCTTC.

This rearrangement joins TRBV28 to TRBJ1-3, with 7 bases identical to TRBD1. This CDR3 is 14 amino acids long. J gave up 9 bases and V 3 bases, and 8 bases lay outside the gene matches. CDR1 is MDHEN and CDR2 is SYDVKM in the germline V gene. The DNA for the CDR3 is TGTGCCAGCAGTTTGGAGGGGGCGGGAGGCACCATATATTTT. Amino acid sequence: CASSLEGAGGTIYF.

This clone came up a few times. V gene TRBV5-1 combines with J gene TRBJ1-3; possibly TRBD1 for D (6 bases). In germline, CDR1 is SGHRS, CDR2 YFSETQ. The CDR3 extends over 15 amino acids. Trimming took 5 bases from V and 0 from J, leaving 12 bases between them. The CDR3 loop is CASSFGQISGNTIYF. CDR3 nucleotides: TGCGCCAGCAGTTTCGGACAGATCTCTGGAAACACCATATATTTT.

This clone was seen just once. This sequence joins TRBV11-2 and TRBJ2-5; 9 bases align to TRBD2. CDR1 is SGHAT, CDR2 FQNNGV, per germline. V was clipped by 3 bases and J by 5 bases; unmatched bases: 7. The CDR3 contains 15 residues. The CDR3 region is CASSFVREGGETQYF. The CDR3 nucleotides are TGTGCCAGCAGCTTCGTGCGGGAGGGCGGGGAGACCCAGTACTTC.